This is a list of T cell receptor beta chains from one sample in a study of T cells in Graves' hyperthyroidism and ophthalmopathy. TCRdb passed the multiplex PCR reads through MiXCR, listing each CDR3 protein once. Of about 260,000 distinct CDR3 sequences listed, roughly 15% were seen once; the top ten hold about 30%. Material: blood. The source is a woman aged 18-29 years with Graves' ophthalmopathy. The CDR3 runs from the conserved cysteine through the conserved F or W. The order of the fields is D gene, clone size, J gene, V gene, CDR3 protein, CDR3 DNA. A D gene is named only where the DNA matches it firmly. Rows may omit the clone size; those that give it use once, few, many or a size class.

d_call: TRBD1
clone_size: many
j_call: TRBJ1-1
v_call: TRBV7-9
cdr3_aa: CASSQGASWTEAFF
cdr3_nt: TGTGCCAGCAGCCAGGGGGCCAGTTGGACTGAAGCTTTCTTT

d_call: TRBD2
clone_size: NA
j_call: TRBJ2-1
v_call: TRBV4-1
cdr3_aa: CASTRTSGGTQFF
cdr3_nt: TGCGCCAGCACCCGGACTAGCGGGGGGACGCAGTTCTTC

d_call: NA
clone_size: NA
j_call: TRBJ1-6
v_call: TRBV19
cdr3_aa: CASSIYGSSYNSPLHF
cdr3_nt: TGTGCCAGTAGTATTTACGGGAGCTCCTATAATTCACCCCTCCACTTT

d_call: NA
clone_size: many
j_call: TRBJ2-7
v_call: TRBV28
cdr3_aa: CASSSAISYEQYF
cdr3_nt: TGTGCCAGCAGTTCGGCCATCTCCTACGAGCAGTACTTC

d_call: NA
clone_size: many
j_call: TRBJ1-3
v_call: TRBV5-1
cdr3_aa: CASSLGGSGNTIYF
cdr3_nt: TGCGCCAGCAGCTTGGGAGGATCTGGAAACACCATATATTTT

d_call: NA
clone_size: many
j_call: TRBJ1-2
v_call: TRBV24-1
cdr3_aa: CATSSGFRYGYTF
cdr3_nt: TGTGCTACTTCGTCAGGGTTTCGCTATGGCTACACCTTC

d_call: NA
clone_size: many
j_call: TRBJ1-2
v_call: TRBV6-1
cdr3_aa: CASSEGDYGYTF
cdr3_nt: TGTGCCAGCAGTGAGGGGGACTATGGCTACACCTTC

d_call: NA
clone_size: many
j_call: TRBJ2-1
v_call: TRBV2
cdr3_aa: CASSAGTKLYNEQFF
cdr3_nt: TGTGCCAGCAGCGCCGGGACCAAACTTTACAATGAGCAGTTCTTC

d_call: NA
clone_size: NA
j_call: TRBJ2-1
v_call: TRBV19
cdr3_aa: CASTIRRGAGEQFF
cdr3_nt: TGTGCCAGTACCATTCGACGGGGGGCTGGCGAGCAGTTCTTC

d_call: TRBD2
clone_size: many
j_call: TRBJ2-5
v_call: TRBV28
cdr3_aa: CASSPRGLAGDSVETQYF
cdr3_nt: TGTGCCAGCAGTCCACGAGGACTAGCGGGAGATTCAGTAGAGACCCAGTACTTC

d_call: TRBD2
clone_size: many
j_call: TRBJ2-1
v_call: TRBV12-3/TRBV12-4
cdr3_aa: CASSLYLAGRYDEQFF
cdr3_nt: TGTGCCAGCAGTTTATATCTAGCGGGGAGATACGATGAGCAGTTCTTC

d_call: NA
clone_size: many
j_call: TRBJ2-7
v_call: TRBV11-3
cdr3_aa: CASSYADGSYEQYF
cdr3_nt: TGTGCCAGCAGCTATGCGGACGGTTCCTACGAGCAGTACTTC

d_call: NA
clone_size: many
j_call: TRBJ2-7
v_call: TRBV6-1
cdr3_aa: CASSYEGSPYEQYF
cdr3_nt: TGTGCCAGCAGTTACGAGGGGAGCCCCTACGAGCAGTACTTC

d_call: NA
clone_size: many
j_call: TRBJ1-2
v_call: TRBV7-9
cdr3_aa: CASSSPTDRPNYGYTF
cdr3_nt: TGTGCCAGCAGCTCACCCACCGACAGGCCTAACTATGGCTACACCTTC

d_call: NA
clone_size: many
j_call: TRBJ1-5
v_call: TRBV28
cdr3_aa: CASSPVAGRSNQPQHF
cdr3_nt: TGTGCCAGCAGTCCGGTCGCGGGCCGTAGCAATCAGCCCCAGCATTTT

d_call: NA
clone_size: few
j_call: TRBJ2-2
v_call: TRBV7-6
cdr3_aa: CASSQLRPGELFF
cdr3_nt: TGTGCCAGCAGCCAGCTTAGGCCCGGGGAGCTGTTTTTT

d_call: NA
clone_size: many
j_call: TRBJ1-5
v_call: TRBV7-2
cdr3_aa: CASSLDPRNQPQHF
cdr3_nt: TGTGCCAGCAGCTTAGACCCCCGCAATCAGCCCCAGCATTTT

d_call: TRBD1
clone_size: many
j_call: TRBJ1-1
v_call: TRBV7-9
cdr3_aa: CASSPSRGRLTEAFF
cdr3_nt: TGTGCCAGCAGCCCAAGCAGGGGGCGGTTGACTGAAGCTTTCTTT

d_call: TRBD1
clone_size: many
j_call: TRBJ1-2
v_call: TRBV6-1
cdr3_aa: CASSEKPGDRAYGYTF
cdr3_nt: TGTGCCAGCAGTGAAAAGCCCGGAGACAGGGCCTATGGCTACACCTTC

d_call: TRBD2
clone_size: NA
j_call: TRBJ2-3
v_call: TRBV5-1
cdr3_aa: CASSPRGLAGGIDTQYF
cdr3_nt: TGCGCCAGTTCACCCCGGGGACTAGCGGGAGGGATAGATACGCAGTATTTT

d_call: TRBD2
clone_size: NA
j_call: TRBJ2-4
v_call: TRBV28
cdr3_aa: CASSLRSGAKNIQYF
cdr3_nt: TGTGCCAGCAGTTTAAGGAGCGGGGCTAAAAACATTCAGTACTTC

d_call: NA
clone_size: many
j_call: TRBJ2-5
v_call: TRBV20-1
cdr3_aa: CSARDKQPVLATQYF
cdr3_nt: TGCAGTGCTAGAGATAAGCAGCCGGTCTTGGCGACCCAGTACTTC

d_call: NA
clone_size: NA
j_call: TRBJ2-3
v_call: TRBV5-1
cdr3_aa: CAGSLDGTTDTQYF
cdr3_nt: TGCGCCGGCAGCTTGGACGGCACCACAGATACGCAGTATTTT

d_call: NA
clone_size: many
j_call: TRBJ1-1
v_call: TRBV2
cdr3_aa: CASSEKDVGGIHEAFF
cdr3_nt: TGTGCCAGCAGTGAAAAAGATGTTGGGGGAATCCATGAAGCTTTCTTT

d_call: TRBD2
clone_size: NA
j_call: TRBJ2-3
v_call: TRBV2
cdr3_aa: CASTAGTSGRHPLNTDTQYF
cdr3_nt: TGTGCCAGCACGGCCGGGACTAGCGGGAGGCACCCCCTCAACACAGATACGCAGTATTTT

d_call: NA
clone_size: few
j_call: TRBJ2-2
v_call: TRBV19
cdr3_aa: CASALNSGTGELFF
cdr3_nt: TGTGCCAGCGCTCTTAATAGTGGCACCGGGGAGCTGTTTTTT

d_call: TRBD1
clone_size: NA
j_call: TRBJ1-2
v_call: TRBV28
cdr3_aa: CASSASLRDRHLGNYGYTF
cdr3_nt: TGTGCCAGCAGCGCTAGCCTCCGGGACAGACATTTGGGCAACTATGGCTACACCTTC

d_call: TRBD2
clone_size: many
j_call: TRBJ2-3
v_call: TRBV7-8
cdr3_aa: CASSLGLAVATDTQYF
cdr3_nt: TGTGCCAGCAGCTTAGGACTAGCTGTCGCTACAGATACGCAGTATTTT

d_call: TRBD2
clone_size: many
j_call: TRBJ2-3
v_call: TRBV20-1
cdr3_aa: CSASLAGGTDTQYF
cdr3_nt: TGCAGTGCTAGTCTGGCGGGGGGCACAGATACGCAGTATTTT

d_call: NA
clone_size: NA
j_call: TRBJ1-1
v_call: TRBV18
cdr3_aa: CASSPSSGTNTEAFF
cdr3_nt: TGTGCCAGCTCACCATCGTCAGGGACGAACACTGAAGCTTTCTTT

d_call: NA
clone_size: many
j_call: TRBJ1-1
v_call: TRBV19
cdr3_aa: CASSLGDGMNTEAFF
cdr3_nt: TGTGCCAGTAGTCTTGGTGACGGCATGAACACTGAAGCTTTCTTT

d_call: NA
clone_size: many
j_call: TRBJ2-5
v_call: TRBV5-1
cdr3_aa: CASSPGPTETQYF
cdr3_nt: TGCGCCAGCAGCCCCGGCCCTACGGAGACCCAGTACTTC

d_call: NA
clone_size: many
j_call: TRBJ2-2
v_call: TRBV7-2
cdr3_aa: CASSLTFNTGELFF
cdr3_nt: TGTGCCAGCAGCTTAACCTTTAACACCGGGGAGCTGTTTTTT